These T cell receptor beta chains were read from a single sample in a study of control samples from healthy donors and cancer patients. The data were produced by immunoSEQ multiplex PCR, yet TCRdb's version contains in-frame clones alone and is incomplete. The table records about 76,000 clones, about 89% of them present only once. The specimen sequenced was PBMCs. These receptor sequences come from a woman in her 50s with colorectal cancer. Each CDR3 is given with its conserved first and last residue. The D gene is left open where the match is weak. Clone size is stated in some rows and not others, as once, few, many or a class when expanded.

J,D,length,V,size,CDR3,DNA
TRBJ2-3,TRBD2,17,TRBV7-2,-,CASSSNPQRGSTDTQYF,TGTGCCAGCAGCTCCAATCCCCAGCGGGGGTCGACAGATACGCAGTATTTT
TRBJ2-1,-,16,TRBV7-9,-,CASSLTGFLAYNEQFF,TGTGCCAGCAGTCTAACCGGGTTTCTGGCCTACAATGAGCAGTTCTTC
TRBJ1-2,-,14,TRBV7-2,-,CASSLAGAAYGYTF,TGTGCCAGCAGCTTAGCTGGGGCAGCCTATGGCTACACCTTC
TRBJ1-3,-,19,TRBV4-1,-,CASSHFPIQAPISGNTIYF,TGCGCCAGCAGCCATTTCCCGATACAGGCCCCAATCTCTGGAAACACCATATATTTT
TRBJ1-3,-,15,TRBV5-1,-,CASSLAAGPGNTIYF,TGCGCCAGCAGCTTGGCAGCAGGGCCTGGAAACACCATATATTTT
TRBJ1-5,-,15,TRBV6-5,-,CASSPDGRSNQPQHF,TGTGCCAGCAGCCCGGACGGACGTAGCAATCAGCCCCAGCATTTT
TRBJ2-1,-,14,TRBV5-1,-,CASSLEGLSNEQFF,TGCGCCAGCAGCTTGGAGGGGCTCAGCAATGAGCAGTTCTTC
TRBJ2-5,-,13,TRBV5-1,-,CASSPAAQETQYF,TGCGCCAGCAGCCCGGCGGCCCAAGAGACCCAGTACTTC
TRBJ2-4,TRBD1,14,TRBV3-1/TRBV3-2,-,CASSPTGGKNIQYF,TGTGCCAGCAGCCCGACAGGGGGGAAAAACATTCAGTACTTC
TRBJ1-2,-,17,TRBV19,-,CASSITWTEGINYGYTF,TGTGCCAGTAGTATAACCTGGACAGAGGGAATTAACTATGGCTACACCTTC
TRBJ1-5,-,13,TRBV30,once,CAWAVQGNQPQHF,TGTGCCTGGGCTGTACAGGGAAATCAGCCCCAGCATTTT
TRBJ1-2,TRBD1,19,TRBV30,-,CAWSERTGAIIKTNYGYTF,TGTGCCTGGAGTGAACGGACAGGGGCCATCATAAAGACTAACTATGGCTACACCTTC
TRBJ1-2,-,13,TRBV10-3,-,CAISESAGRGYTF,TGTGCCATCAGTGAGTCCGCAGGTAGGGGCTACACCTTC
TRBJ2-1,TRBD2,16,TRBV28,once,CASSPLSGGKYNEQFF,TGTGCCAGCAGTCCACTTAGCGGGGGGAAATACAATGAGCAGTTCTTC
TRBJ2-1,-,14,TRBV5-1,-,CASSFQSSYNEQFF,TGCGCCAGCAGCTTTCAGAGCTCCTACAATGAGCAGTTCTTC
TRBJ1-4,-,12,TRBV18,-,CASQGTNEKLFF,TGTGCCAGCCAGGGGACTAATGAAAAACTGTTTTTT
TRBJ2-2,-,14,TRBV10-3,-,CAIKAGRGTGELFF,TGTGCCATCAAGGCAGGTCGTGGCACCGGGGAGCTGTTTTTT
TRBJ1-6,TRBD1,15,TRBV6-5,-,CASIATGGSDSPLHF,TGTGCCAGCATTGCGACAGGGGGCAGCGATTCACCCCTCCACTTT
TRBJ1-5,TRBD1,16,TRBV7-8,-,CASSLEIRGGNQPQHF,TGTGCCAGCAGCTTAGAGATCAGGGGGGGCAATCAGCCCCAGCATTTT
TRBJ1-2,-,14,TRBV4-3,-,CASSQDFQGGGYTF,TGCGCCAGCAGCCAAGATTTCCAGGGAGGCGGCTACACCTTC
TRBJ1-5,TRBD1,13,TRBV7-2,-,CASSSAGGLPQHF,TGTGCCAGCAGCTCGGCAGGGGGGCTTCCCCAGCATTTT
TRBJ2-2,TRBD2,16,TRBV7-2,-,CASSFSGGYGTGELFF,TGTGCCAGCAGCTTCAGCGGGGGCTATGGCACCGGGGAGCTGTTTTTT
TRBJ1-2,-,13,TRBV5-1,-,CASSLVRGYGYTF,TGCGCCAGCAGCTTGGTTAGGGGCTATGGCTACACCTTC
TRBJ2-3,-,13,TRBV6-5,-,CASITESTDTQYF,TGTGCCAGCATCACAGAAAGCACAGATACGCAGTATTTT
TRBJ1-2,TRBD1,16,TRBV6-2/TRBV6-3,-,CASSSPNRGLHYGYTF,TGTGCCAGCAGTTCCCCCAACAGGGGATTGCACTATGGCTACACCTTC
TRBJ2-2,-,12,TRBV19,-,CASTKITGELFF,TGTGCCAGCACAAAGATAACCGGGGAGCTGTTTTTT
TRBJ1-5,TRBD1,14,TRBV18,-,CASSVGGGDQPQHF,TGTGCCAGCTCTGTAGGGGGCGGGGATCAGCCCCAGCATTTT
TRBJ1-1,-,12,TRBV10-2,-,CASSERDTEAFF,TGCGCCAGCAGTGAGAGGGACACTGAAGCTTTCTTT
TRBJ2-3,-,19,TRBV10-3,-,CAISAKGGSYFPSTDTQYF,TGTGCCATCAGTGCTAAAGGGGGGTCCTACTTTCCTAGCACAGATACGCAGTATTTT
TRBJ1-6,-,20,TRBV11-3,-,CASSPRGGWGPSSYNSPLHF,TGTGCCAGCAGCCCCCGGGGAGGGTGGGGACCTAGCTCCTATAATTCACCCCTCCACTTT
TRBJ1-5,-,13,TRBV6-2/TRBV6-3,-,CASTPFENQPQHF,TGTGCCAGCACCCCTTTTGAAAATCAGCCCCAGCATTTT
TRBJ1-2,TRBD1,15,TRBV19,-,CASRGQGVVNYGYTF,TGTGCCAGTAGAGGACAGGGGGTGGTAAACTATGGCTACACCTTC
TRBJ2-6,TRBD1,17,TRBV19,-,CASTPEGARVGANVLTF,TGTGCCTCCACCCCCGAGGGGGCGCGGGTGGGGGCCAACGTCCTGACTTTC
TRBJ2-2,-,14,TRBV7-2,-,CASSLDRHTGELFF,TGTGCCAGCAGCTTAGATCGTCACACCGGGGAGCTGTTTTTT
TRBJ1-2,-,12,TRBV7-8,-,CASSPTLSGYTF,TGTGCCAGCAGCCCCACTTTGAGTGGCTACACCTTC
TRBJ1-4,-,20,TRBV2,-,CASSDYGTRIQEGTNEKLFF,TGTGCCAGCAGTGATTACGGGACGCGGATTCAAGAGGGAACTAATGAAAAACTGTTTTTT
TRBJ2-5,-,16,TRBV3-1/TRBV3-2,few,CASSPDAPGLEETQYF,TGTGCCAGCAGCCCCGACGCACCTGGGCTTGAAGAGACCCAGTACTTC
TRBJ1-1,TRBD1,14,TRBV4-3,-,CASSLNRGDTEAFF,TGCGCCAGCAGCCTTAACAGGGGGGACACTGAAGCTTTCTTT
TRBJ1-1,-,13,TRBV12-3/TRBV12-4,-,CASSLRASGAAFF,TGTGCCAGCAGTTTACGGGCTTCCGGCGCAGCTTTCTTT
TRBJ2-6,-,13,TRBV19,-,CASRLGGANVLTF,TGTGCCAGTAGGCTAGGGGGGGCCAACGTCCTGACTTTC
TRBJ1-1,-,12,TRBV2,-,CASSDPNTEAFF,TGTGCCAGCAGTGACCCGAACACTGAAGCTTTCTTT
TRBJ2-3,-,14,TRBV28,-,CASVHGGREDTQYF,TGTGCCAGCGTACACGGGGGGCGGGAAGATACGCAGTATTTT
TRBJ1-6,TRBD1,14,TRBV30,many,CAYSQGARNSPLHF,TGTGCCTACTCACAGGGGGCGCGGAATTCACCCCTCCACTTT
TRBJ2-3,TRBD2,15,TRBV2,-,CASSVFSGGADTQYF,TGTGCCAGCAGTGTATTTAGCGGGGGGGCAGATACGCAGTATTTT
TRBJ1-2,-,14,TRBV28,-,CASSLGASGYGYTF,TGTGCCAGCAGTTTGGGGGCAAGTGGCTATGGCTACACCTTC
TRBJ1-5,-,14,TRBV4-1,once,CGTSDRLSNQPQHF,TGCGGCACTTCGGACAGACTTAGCAATCAGCCCCAGCATTTT